A single sample gave rise to the 27 T cell receptor beta chains below, sequenced in a study of T cells after yellow fever vaccination (dated by TCRdb to the late 2010s). The treatment or condition label corresponds to: live attenuated yellow fever vaccine strain. The protocol used for the library was 5' RACE. Sequencing used an Illumina HiSeq 2500. TCRdb took the public reads, trimmed them with fastp at Q25, ran MiXCR for clone calling and kept in-frame beta chains. Merged by CDR3 protein, the rows form single entries marked with the most common genes and DNA. The sample contains about 45,000 distinct CDR3 sequences, more than 6% of them found a single time. Under 11% of the sample rests with the top ten. Specimen: PBMCs, either bulk or a sorted T-cell subset (CD4+, CD8+, memory, or dextramer-sorted; not recorded which), collected 45 days after the yellow fever booster vaccination. The receptors derive from a young man who received the YFV17D yellow fever vaccine.

In this sample, this clonotype turned up many times. This chain links TRBV7-2 with TRBJ2-7; 12 nucleotides line up with TRBD2. The germline CDR1 and CDR2 sequences are SGHTA and FQGNSA. V lost 1 base to trimming and J lost 7 bases; unmatched junction nucleotides: 2. The CDR3 totals 14 residues. The CDR3 DNA reads TGTGCCAGCAGCTTAGGACTAGCGGGAGTAGAGCAGTACTTC. This codes for CASSLGLAGVEQYF.

This clonotype was observed many times. V is TRBV18 and J is TRBJ1-1; no firm D call. Germline assignment: CDR1 KGHSH and CDR2 LQKENI. The CDR3 consists of 17 residues. V was shortened by 2 bases and J by 1 base, with 17 bases between the two germline ends. The CDR3 DNA sequence: TGTGCCAGCTCACCATCGGTGGTGGGGTTGGGGAACACTGAAGCTTTCTTT. This sequence encodes CASSPSVVGLGNTEAFF. Full variable domain (outside the CDR3, taken from reference TRBV18 and TRBJ1-1): NAGVMQNPRHLVRRRGQEARLRCSPMKGHSHVYWYRQLPEEGLKFMVYLQKENIIDESGMPKERFSAEFPKEGPSILRIQQVVRGDSAAYFCASSPSVVGLGNTEAFFGQGTRLTVV.

At least ten counts were recorded for this clonotype. V gene TRBV5-1 combines with J gene TRBJ1-2; 8 positions agree with TRBD1. Germline CDR1 reads SGHRS; CDR2 reads YFSETQ. Trimming at V came to 4 bases and at J to 6 bases, leaving 11 bases not matched to a gene. The CDR3 is made up of 15 amino acids. DNA for the CDR3: TGCGCCAGCAGCAAATGGACAGGGCTATCGGATGGCTACACCTTC. Residues: CASSKWTGLSDGYTF.

This clonotype was picked up many times. The J gene is TRBJ2-5, the V gene TRBV12-3 or TRBV12-4, with TRBD2 matching 9 bases. This CDR3 spans 14 amino acids. J gave up 4 bases and V 7 bases, and 7 bases lay outside the gene matches. The CDR3 DNA is TGTGCCAGCACCCTTAGCGGGAGTGGAGAGACCCAGTACTTC. It translates to CASTLSGSGETQYF.

This clonotype has a count of ten or more. This chain uses TRBV6-5 with TRBJ1-6; no clear D gene. The CDR3 contains 14 residues. The V end was cut by 8 bases, the J end by 9 bases, with 17 bases between. Germline V lookup: CDR1 MNHEY, CDR2 SVGAGI. Written as DNA, the CDR3 is TGTGCCAGCCGAGTTGCGATTCCGGGTTCACCCCTCCACTTT. It yields the protein CASRVAIPGSPLHF.

This clonotype was seen ten or more times. This chain links TRBV12-3 or TRBV12-4 with TRBJ2-7; perhaps TRBD2 as D (5 bases). The CDR3 loop spans 11 amino acids. The ends were cut back, 5 bases at V and 3 bases at J, with 5 bases in the middle. The CDR3 nucleotides are TGTGCCAGCAGTAGCGGCTACGAGCAGTACTTC. This sequence encodes CASSSGYEQYF.

The sample holds a few counts of this clonotype. The chain has TRBV28 and TRBJ2-7, with 9 positions matching TRBD2. From germline, CDR1 is MDHEN and CDR2 SYDVKM. The trim removed 6 bases at V and 3 bases at J, leaving 9 bases unmatched. The CDR3 sequence is 15 residues long. The CDR3 DNA reads TGTGCCAGCAGCCTAGCGGGGAGCATGGGCTACGAGCAGTACTTC. Translation gives CASSLAGSMGYEQYF.

The chain is built from TRBV12-3 or TRBV12-4 and TRBJ2-2; 9 bases line up with TRBD2. The CDR3 is 18 amino acids. The trim removed 10 bases at V and 0 bases at J, leaving 15 bases unmatched. The CDR3 DNA follows: TGTGCCATCTCCTCCATAGCGGGAGATTTCGCGAACACCGGGGAGCTGTTTTTT. This translates into CAISSIAGDFANTGELFF.

The table lists this clonotype with many counts. This rearrangement joins TRBV25-1 to TRBJ2-7; a possible D gene is TRBD1 (6 bases). V lost 9 bases, J lost 3 bases, and 18 bases lay in between. The CDR3 loop spans 14 amino acids. Germline CDR1 is MGHDK and CDR2 is SYGVNS. CDR3 sequence reads: CASMGVTGLYEQYF. CDR3 DNA sequence: TGTGCCAGTATGGGTGTGACAGGACTCTACGAGCAGTACTTC.

The chain carries TRBV12-3 or TRBV12-4 and TRBJ2-7; the D is unclear. V was pared by 5 bases and J by 3 bases, with 5 bases between. This CDR3 is 11 amino acids long. The CDR3 loop reads CASSQNYEQYF. As DNA, the CDR3 is TGTGCCAGCAGTCAAAACTACGAGCAGTACTTC.

This clonotype was recorded a few times. The germline gene is not matched at one end of the junction; a read error may be the cause. The chain carries TRBV18 and TRBJ2-2; 7 positions match TRBD1. Germline CDR1 reads KGHSH; CDR2 reads LQKENI. The CDR3 has 16 amino acids. The CDR3 region is CASSPQGLRGTGELFF. CDR3 coding DNA: TGTGCCAGCTCGCCACAGGGCCTCAGGGGGACCGGGGAGCTGTTTTTT.

This clonotype was detected ten times or more. The rearrangement joins TRBV28 to TRBJ2-4; no reliable D call. The CDR3 is 14 amino acids. V lost 6 bases and J lost 1, with 10 bases in between. CDR1 and CDR2 from the germline V gene are MDHEN and SYDVKM. CDR3 residues: CASRTTGAKNIQYF. The DNA for the CDR3 is TGTGCCAGCAGAACGACCGGGGCCAAAAACATTCAGTACTTC.

This clonotype was picked up a small number of times. The rearrangement joins TRBV20-1 to TRBJ2-7; 8 bases are a match to TRBD2. CDR1 and CDR2 (germline): DFQATT, SNEGSKA (reference sequence). This CDR3 is built from 13 residues. V lost 4 bases, J lost 4 bases, and 6 bases stayed unmatched. CDR3 in amino acids: CSATRLAQYEQYF. CDR3 DNA: TGCAGTGCTACCAGACTAGCGCAATACGAGCAGTACTTC.

This clonotype was picked up a small number of times. J is TRBJ2-2 and V is TRBV5-6; D is uncertain. V dropped 4 bases and J dropped 0 bases, with 13 bases sitting between them. Germline V CDR1 and CDR2: SGHDT, YYEEEE. The CDR3 covers 16 residues. As DNA, the CDR3 is TGTGCCAGCAGCGCGAACTTGATTTCGAACACCGGGGAGCTGTTTTTT. It is translated as CASSANLISNTGELFF.

This clonotype was observed many times. The CDR3 loop reads CSASAGPYEQYF. CDR3 nucleotides: TGCAGTGCTAGTGCCGGCCCCTACGAGCAGTACTTC. This sequence joins TRBV20-1 and TRBJ2-7; D unresolved. The CDR3 runs 12 residues. V was cut by 3 bases and J by 2 bases, with 8 bases left in between. Germline CDR1 DFQATT, CDR2 SNEGSKA (reference sequence).

This clonotype was recorded a few times. This sequence joins TRBV7-3 and TRBJ2-1; 10 bases align to TRBD2. The CDR3 runs to 16 residues. The germline V gene has CDR1 SGHTA and CDR2 FQGTGA. The V and J ends lost 4 bases and 9 bases, in that order; junction bases with no gene match: 12. The CDR3 coding sequence is TGTGCCAGCAGCTCAAGCCCGCTAGCGGGAGTTAGTGAGCAGTTCTTC. It yields the protein CASSSSPLAGVSEQFF.

This clonotype was seen only a few times. The CDR3 DNA reads as TGTGCCAGCAGTTTACGGCCCCCCGGCAGGGTGGCGTCCTACGAGCAGTACTTC. Amino acid sequence: CASSLRPPGRVASYEQYF. This rearrangement joins TRBV27 to TRBJ2-7; tentatively, D is TRBD1 (5 bases). The CDR3 contains 18 residues. Per germline, CDR1 MNHEY and CDR2 SMNVEV (reference sequence). V lost 2 bases to trimming and J lost 1 base, with 21 bases between them.

At least ten counts were recorded for this clonotype. The chain employs TRBV6-4 and TRBJ1-1; 8 nucleotides match TRBD1. V trimming: 3 bases; J trimming: 6 bases; junction bases outside the gene matches: 9. This CDR3 has 15 amino acids. CDR1 MRHNA and CDR2 SNTAGT come from the germline V gene. The CDR3 nucleotides are TGTGCCAGCAGTGAAGGAACAGGGGGGAGTGCTGAAGCTTTCTTT. Encoded protein: CASSEGTGGSAEAFF.

This clonotype has just a few counts. The chain employs TRBV19 and TRBJ2-1, with D possibly matching TRBD1 (6 bases). Germline V gene data show CDR1 as LNHDA and CDR2 as SQIVND (reference sequence). The CDR3 runs 14 residues. Trimming took off 8 bases at V and 2 bases at J, with 13 bases between the two ends. The CDR3 bases are TGTGCCAGTGAAAAACAGGGTACCTACAATGAGCAGTTCTTC. It is translated as CASEKQGTYNEQFF.

This clonotype was found many times. The chain employs TRBV20-1 and TRBJ2-7, with D tentatively TRBD2 (6 bases). Per the germline V gene, CDR1 is DFQATT and CDR2 is SNEGSKA (reference sequence). The CDR3 loop spans 12 amino acids. The germline V and J ends were trimmed by 8 bases and 1 base, with 12 bases remaining between them. CDR3 residues: CSLEGQSYEQYF. The DNA for the CDR3 is TGCAGTTTGGAGGGGCAATCCTACGAGCAGTACTTC.

This clonotype was seen many times. The rearrangement joins TRBV24-1 to TRBJ2-1; D is ambiguous. The V gene's germline CDR1 is KGHDR and CDR2 SFDVKD. This CDR3 is 12 amino acids long. Trimming stripped 10 bases from V and 0 bases from J, with 6 bases between. The CDR3 spells CATLSSYNEQFF. The CDR3, as DNA: TGTGCCACGCTTAGCTCCTACAATGAGCAGTTCTTC.

A few counts support this clonotype. This rearrangement joins TRBV7-2 to TRBJ2-7, with 10 bases that match TRBD2. This CDR3 is 15 amino acids long. Germline V lookup: CDR1 SGHTA, CDR2 FQGNSA. The V gene end was trimmed by 3 bases and the J gene end by 5 bases; junction bases not matched to a gene: 7. The CDR3 coding sequence is TGTGCCAGCAGCTTTGGAGCGGGAGGGGGTAACGAGCAGTACTTC. Its protein is CASSFGAGGGNEQYF.

In its sample, this clonotype was seen many times. V usage is TRBV20-1 and J usage is TRBJ2-4; 9 nucleotides align to TRBD2. The CDR3 sequence is 15 residues long. The ends lost 5 bases at V and 3 bases at J; junction bases unmatched: 8. Per the germline V gene, CDR1 is DFQATT and CDR2 is SNEGSKA (reference sequence). The CDR3 coding sequence is TGCAGTGCTCGAAGGGCGGGAGGGCTCAAAAACATTCAGTACTTC. Translation gives CSARRAGGLKNIQYF.

This clonotype has ten or more counts. The chain recombines TRBV20-1 with TRBJ2-1; TRBD2 matches 13 bases. The length of the CDR3 is 18 residues. With V trimmed by 4 bases and J by 0 bases, 9 bases remained unmatched. Germline V lookup: CDR1 DFQATT, CDR2 SNEGSKA (reference sequence). The CDR3 here is CSAKLAGGIFSSYNEQFF. DNA for the CDR3: TGCAGTGCTAAACTAGCGGGAGGGATATTTAGCTCCTACAATGAGCAGTTCTTC.

This clonotype was observed a handful of times. V is TRBV20-1 and J is TRBJ2-7, with a weak D call TRBD1 (6 bases). The CDR3 consists of 15 residues. Trimming pared 4 bases from V and 4 bases from J, leaving 20 bases between. Germline V gene lookup returns CDR1 DFQATT and CDR2 SNEGSKA (reference sequence). Here the CDR3 DNA reads TGCAGTGCTACACTCTCCGGGACACCTAAGTACGAGCAGTACTTC. It yields the protein CSATLSGTPKYEQYF.

This clonotype has only a few counts. This chain links TRBV6-2 or TRBV6-3 with TRBJ2-7; 12 nucleotides agree with TRBD2. CDR1 is MNHEY and CDR2 is SVGEGT in the germline V gene. The CDR3 consists of 15 residues. Trimming removed 5 bases from V and 5 bases from J; junction bases left unmatched: 7. CDR3 amino acids: CASSPTSGSADEQYF. In DNA, the CDR3 is TGTGCCAGCAGTCCGACTAGCGGGAGTGCGGACGAGCAGTACTTC.

This clonotype was seen at least ten times. This rearrangement joins TRBV27 to TRBJ1-1; D gene ambiguous. The CDR3 length is 13 residues. V was clipped by 0 bases and J by 0 bases, with 2 bases between them. Germline assignment: CDR1 MNHEY and CDR2 SMNVEV (reference sequence). DNA for the CDR3: TGTGCCAGCAGTTTATCCCTGAACACTGAAGCTTTCTTT. It translates to CASSLSLNTEAFF.